This TCR beta chain was documented in a study of early T cells in non-severe SARS-CoV-2 infection. Looking at the study overall: The input, bulk RNA from unsorted whole blood, was sequenced, and chains were unpaired.

Regarding the study as a whole: Missing private and CD4 specificities, VDJdb matching favored anti-spike CD8 responses.

This clonotype was picked up many times. Its antigen is unknown. The TCR library protocol was used to attach unique molecular identifiers. These identifiers were attached to individual cDNA molecules. Via MiXCR, TCRdb re-called the 5' RACE reads, giving one row per CDR3 protein. The data contain some 77,000 distinct CDR3 sequences, about 5% of them singletons. J gave up 6 bases and V 2 bases, and 7 bases lay outside the gene matches. Germline V gives CDR1 PRHDT, CDR2 FYEKMQ (reference sequence). The length of the CDR3 is 16 residues. Sequenced here: whole blood, sampled at baseline. The source of this sequence is an adult who was a healthcare worker with PCR-confirmed SARS-CoV-2 infection or an uninfected control (not recorded which). The chain uses TRBV13 and TRBJ2-3; 11 bases agree with TRBD2. CDR3 nucleotides: TGTGCCAGCAGCTTAAGGCTAGCGGGAGGAAAGGATACGCAGTATTTT. This sequence encodes CASSLRLAGGKDTQYF.